This T cell receptor (beta chain) was captured in a study of blood T cell repertoires in COVID-19. Profiling relied on immunoSEQ multiplex PCR, and the TCRdb table lists in-frame clones only, not all of them. The data contain tens of thousands of clones, roughly 89% of them seen just once; the ten biggest clones take up 20% to 25%. V shed 3 bases and J 2 bases; nucleotides not matched to a gene: 18. The CDR3 spans 21 residues. Germline V gene lookup returns CDR1 SGHRS and CDR2 YFSETQ. V and J are TRBV5-1 and TRBJ2-4; 12 positions agree with TRBD1. Material for sequencing was peripheral blood. This sequence originates from a man in his 60s with active or convalescent COVID-19. CDR3 region: CASSWEGQGAWSGSSKNIQYF. DNA for the CDR3: TGCGCCAGCAGCTGGGAGGGACAGGGGGCATGGAGCGGGAGTTCCAAAAACATTCAGTACTTC.